This T cell receptor (beta chain) was sequenced in a study of T-cell reconstitution after alpha-beta-depleted transplantation in children. Unique molecular identifiers tagged the TCRbeta library. TCRdb itself ran the PCR reads through MiXCR, one entry per CDR3 protein. The sample records about 540,000 distinct CDR3 sequences, 18% being singletons. Per germline, CDR1 DFQATT and CDR2 SNEGSKA (reference sequence). The CDR3 contains 13 residues. After removal of 1 base from V and 4 bases from J, the junction contained 0 bases not matched to a gene. The chain combines TRBV20-1 with TRBJ2-2, with 7 bases that match TRBD1. The specimen comprised PBMCs from the stem cell graft donor, sampled from the stem cell graft. The clonotype originates from a human donor who donated a stem cell graft to a child with acute lymphoblastic leukemia. The DNA for the CDR3 is TGCAGTGCTAGAGGACAGGGCACCGGGGAGCTGTTTTTT. This codes for CSARGQGTGELFF.